Below are 18 T cell receptor beta chains sequenced from a single sample in a study of blood T cells in healthy people across ages. PCR was performed a second time for about 6 to 12 cycles using a sample-barcoded 5' primer and a J-beta primer mix. TCRdb re-analysed the 5' RACE reads in MiXCR, keeping a single row per CDR3 protein. The sample yields 750,000 to 850,000 distinct CDR3 sequences, more than 20% seen once. The data also belong to a second study, concerning T cells of mothers and their children.

Sequenced material: blood. The receptors were sampled from a boy between 10 and 17 years old in good health.

This clonotype was recorded a few times. The chain carries TRBV6-6 and TRBJ2-7; TRBD1 matches at 7 bases. V lost 6 bases and J lost 4; bases outside the gene matches: 12. Germline lookup yields CDR1 MNHNY and CDR2 SVGAGI (reference sequence). The CDR3 has 15 residues. CDR3 nucleotides: TGTGCCAGCAGATCCGCGGACAGGCCCCCTTACGAGCAGTACTTC. Encoded protein: CASRSADRPPYEQYF.

This clonotype was counted a few times. The V and J genes are TRBV7-9 and TRBJ1-2; weak D call: TRBD1 (6 bases). V lost 5 bases, J lost 4 bases, and 20 bases lay in between. Germline CDR1 is SEHNR and CDR2 is FQNEAQ (reference sequence). This CDR3 is 16 amino acids long. The CDR3 coding sequence is TGTGCCAGCAGCCAGGGGCCGGCCAGCAACCTCTATGGCTACACCTTC. Its protein product is CASSQGPASNLYGYTF.

The chain has TRBV18 and TRBJ2-7; weak D call: TRBD2 (6 bases). The V end was cut by 6 bases, the J end by 3 bases, with 18 bases between. Germline V CDR1 and CDR2: KGHSH, LQKENI. This CDR3 is built from 15 residues. The CDR3 loop reads CASSPMVGRNYEQYF. CDR3 coding DNA: TGTGCCAGCTCCCCCATGGTAGGGAGGAACTACGAGCAGTACTTC.

V and J are TRBV7-9 and TRBJ2-3; D not resolved. This CDR3 region has 15 residues. Trimming stripped 2 bases from V and 0 bases from J, with 9 bases between. Germline V gene sequence: CDR1 SEHNR, CDR2 FQNEAQ (reference sequence). The CDR3 nucleotides are TGTGCCAGCAGCTTAACCGAGTCTAGCACAGATACGCAGTATTTT. It yields the protein CASSLTESSTDTQYF.

This clonotype was seen a single time. A junction boundary mismatches the germline segment, possibly from a read error. This sequence joins TRBV6-2 or TRBV6-3 and TRBJ2-1; the D is unclear. CDR1 and CDR2 from the germline V gene are MNHEY and SVGEGT. The CDR3 runs to 14 residues. CDR3 in DNA: TGTGCCGGCAGTTACGGCGGCGAGCCCAATGAGCAGTTCTTC. Translating it yields CAGSYGGEPNEQFF.

The CDR3 here is CASKEDTGRGTEAFF. The CDR3 bases are TGTGCCAGCAAGGAGGACACGGGGAGGGGGACTGAAGCTTTCTTT. This chain links TRBV7-2 with TRBJ1-1; D possibly corresponds to TRBD1 (6 bases). Germline V gene data show CDR1 as SGHTA and CDR2 as FQGNSA. This CDR3 comprises 15 residues. Trimming pared 7 bases from V and 5 bases from J, leaving 20 bases between.

The chain has TRBV28 and TRBJ1-1, with D hard to call. CDR1 is MDHEN, CDR2 SYDVKM, per germline. CDR3 length: 14 amino acids. V lost 7 bases and J 1 base, leaving 13 bases between the germline ends. The CDR3 protein is CASTSGGENTEAFF. In DNA form, the CDR3 reads TGTGCCAGCACCTCGGGTGGGGAGAACACTGAAGCTTTCTTT.

This chain joins TRBV9 and TRBJ2-6; a weak D match, TRBD1 (5 bases). Germline V gene sequence: CDR1 SGDLS, CDR2 YYNGEE. The CDR3 contains 17 residues. The V and J ends lost 3 bases and 0 bases respectively, with 13 bases between them. The CDR3: CASSARAQGSGANVLTF. CDR3 DNA: TGTGCCAGCAGCGCTAGGGCCCAGGGCTCTGGGGCCAACGTCCTGACTTTC.

This clonotype turned up a few times. The rearrangement links TRBV18 to TRBJ1-2; D not certain. Trimming took off 0 bases at V and 8 bases at J, with 16 bases between the two ends. Germline V gene lookup returns CDR1 KGHSH and CDR2 LQKENI. The CDR3 is made up of 15 amino acids. CDR3 amino acids: CASSPPITITGGYTF. In DNA form, the CDR3 reads TGTGCCAGCTCACCACCCATAACAATAACGGGAGGCTACACCTTC.

The genes are TRBV28 and TRBJ2-3; 7 nucleotides agree with TRBD1. The CDR3 spans 14 residues. With 6 bases clipped from V and 2 bases from J, the junction kept 5 bases outside the gene matches. Germline V gene data show CDR1 as MDHEN and CDR2 as SYDVKM. The CDR3 DNA sequence: TGTGCCAGCAGAAGGGACAGCTACACAGATACGCAGTATTTT. Protein product: CASRRDSYTDTQYF.

J is TRBJ2-4 and V is TRBV28; 9 nucleotides match TRBD1. The ends lost 5 bases at V and 5 bases at J; junction bases unmatched: 1. The CDR3 totals 13 residues. Germline CDR1 and CDR2: MDHEN and SYDVKM. CDR3 residues: CASSDRGENIQYF. The CDR3 coding sequence is TGTGCCAGCAGTGACAGGGGGGAAAACATTCAGTACTTC.

V gene TRBV20-1 combines with J gene TRBJ2-3, with TRBD2 matching 10 bases. CDR3 length equals 13 residues. Germline V CDR1 and CDR2: DFQATT, SNEGSKA (reference sequence). Trimming cost V 5 bases and J 6 bases; bases outside gene matches: 5. As DNA, the CDR3 is TGCAGTGCTTTACTAGCGGGATTGGATACGCAGTATTTT. It codes for CSALLAGLDTQYF.

This clonotype appeared many times. The rearrangement links TRBV20-1 to TRBJ1-2; D possibly corresponds to TRBD1 (5 bases). The CDR3 is 13 amino acids. The ends were cut back, 5 bases at V and 6 bases at J, with 16 bases in the middle. Germline values: CDR1 DFQATT, CDR2 SNEGSKA (reference sequence). The CDR3: CSAGDGRRDGYTF. CDR3 coding DNA: TGCAGTGCTGGGGACGGGCGTAGGGATGGCTACACCTTC.

This clonotype was detected a few times. The chain joins TRBV20-1 to TRBJ2-1; 10 nucleotides agree with TRBD2. Losses at the gene ends were 5 bases for V and 8 bases for J; bases not matched to a gene: 15. The CDR3 covers 16 residues. Per the germline V gene, CDR1 is DFQATT and CDR2 is SNEGSKA (reference sequence). The CDR3 region is CSAPLGLAVLGDEQFF. The DNA of the CDR3 is TGCAGTGCTCCTCTCGGACTAGCGGTACTTGGGGATGAGCAGTTCTTC.

The J gene is TRBJ2-5, the V gene TRBV29-1, with 10 bases matching TRBD2. The CDR3 length is 14 residues. Germline CDR1 SQVTM, CDR2 ANQGSEA. With 7 bases clipped from V and 1 base from J, the junction kept 6 bases outside the gene matches. CDR3 in DNA: TGCAGCGGAGGTAGCGGGGGGCTCCAAGAGACCCAGTACTTC. Amino acids: CSGGSGGLQETQYF.

There are a few counts of this clonotype. The chain recombines TRBV3-1 with TRBJ2-2, with D possibly TRBD2 on 5 matching bases. Trimming pared 3 bases from V and 0 bases from J, leaving 8 bases between. The CDR3 is made up of 15 amino acids. Germline-derived CDR1 and CDR2 are LGHDT and YNNKEL (reference sequence). The CDR3 sequence: CASSQDWTNTGELFF. DNA for the CDR3: TGTGCCAGCAGCCAGGACTGGACGAACACCGGGGAGCTGTTTTTT.

This clonotype was counted between two and nine times. The gene calls are TRBV29-1 and TRBJ2-5; no clear D gene. V lost 4 bases and J 2 bases, leaving 11 bases between the germline ends. The CDR3 length is 13 residues. Germline V CDR1 and CDR2: SQVTM, ANQGSEA. CDR3 coding DNA: TGCAGCGTTGTGGAGACACTACAAGAGACCCAGTACTTC. Translated, it gives CSVVETLQETQYF.

The genes are TRBV4-3 and TRBJ2-1, with 7 bases identical to TRBD2. Germline CDR1 reads LGHNA; CDR2 reads YSLEER. J was trimmed by 3 bases and V by 3 bases; bases with no gene match: 8. The CDR3 contains 16 residues. The CDR3 loop reads CASSHLSGVDYNEQFF. The CDR3 nucleotides read TGCGCCAGCAGCCACCTGAGCGGGGTGGACTACAATGAGCAGTTCTTC.